This T cell receptor beta chain is drawn from a study of response to subunit inactivated influenza vaccine. Study results and limitations: Few additional T cells are recruited per seasonal influenza vaccination, authors suggested.

Trimming stripped 6 bases from V and 8 bases from J, with 11 bases between. CDR1 and CDR2 from the germline V gene are SGHVS and FQNEAQ. The CDR3 contains 13 residues. Each CDR3 protein is one row after TCRdb ran MiXCR on the RT-PCR reads. The profile shows 750,000 to 850,000 distinct CDR3 sequences, about 18% of them singletons. This clonotype has just a few counts. What it binds is unknown. This clonotype originated in a man in his forties or fifties who received an inactivated influenza vaccine. The sample was PBMCs from blood, taken 5 to 6 days after vaccination. V is TRBV7-8 and J is TRBJ1-6; D gene unclear. In nucleotides, the CDR3 is TGTGCCAGCAGTCCTAATCAGGATTCACCCCTCCACTTT. Protein: CASSPNQDSPLHF.